This TCR beta chain was sequenced during a study of post-analysis software for immune sequencing data. Notes on this clonotype: The target antigen is unknown.

This CDR3 spans 15 amino acids. CDR1 and CDR2 from the germline V gene are SGHTA and FQGNSA. V trimming: 1 base; J trimming: 4 bases; junction bases outside the gene matches: 4. Whole-study results and caveats: With TRBV5-6, TRBV5-1 and TRBV20-1 included, a handful of TRBV segments were more frequent in patients than in controls.

Tagging with unique molecular identifiers was a feature of the TCR beta cDNA libraries. One entry per CDR3 protein, called by TCRdb with MiXCR from the PCR reads. The sample includes approximately 400,000 distinct CDR3 sequences, approximately 38% of them seen just once. The rearrangement links TRBV7-2 to TRBJ2-3, with 8 bases lining up with TRBD2. Input material: blood. The sequence came from a girl between 5 and 17 years old with multiple sclerosis. The CDR3 sequence is CASSLGGTRADTQYF. In nucleotides, the CDR3 is TGTGCCAGCAGCTTAGGCGGGACTAGGGCAGATACGCAGTATTTT.